This T cell receptor (beta chain) stems from a study of alternative splicing in chronic myeloid leukemia remission (dated by TCRdb to about 2020). Concerning the study at large: Remission specimens from the trials were collected at major or complete molecular response, at 12 or 24 months of TKI therapy. RNA sequencing was used to profile peripheral blood from chronic-phase CML patients at diagnosis and at remission, and the results were compared with those from healthy donors. Eight or nine diagnostic specimens, together with matched remission specimens, were obtained from the RESIST (imatinib), ENESTxtnd (nilotinib) and PINNACLE (nilotinib plus pegylated interferon) trials. Median ages were around 54 years at diagnosis, approximately 56 at remission and around 37 for healthy controls. The diagnostic specimens from the trials consisted of total leukocytes from peripheral blood collected in EDTA. Nine CML samples, seven diagnostic and two matched remission, were obtained from the French Persistem study. Female/male counts were 11/5 for diagnosis samples, 8/3 for remission samples and 2/4 for controls. Trizol was used to extract total RNA from peripheral blood mononuclear cells of the diagnosis, remission and control samples. Findings and caveats that apply to the study as a whole: Blood cell composition differed strongly by timepoint, shifting from myeloid progenitor enrichment at diagnosis to mature lymphoid enrichment at remission. At remission, blood cell composition was found to be reconfigured to resemble that of lymphoid cell-enriched normal controls.

The library was made by bulk RNA-seq. The TruSeq Stranded RNA sample prep kit was used to generate libraries of poly-A-enriched mRNA from an input of approximately 1 ug total RNA. Each sample was sequenced in triplicate using paired-end sequencing on a HiSeq 2500. RNA-seq read length was 125 nucleotides per mate. Concerning the study's data processing: Reads were trimmed and aligned to hg38 with STAR v2.7, with quality control by FASTQC, RSeQC and multiqc. Salmon 0.14.1 was used to quantify gene expression levels as transcripts per million (TPM). The results of principal component analysis suggested that neither trial, library batch, sequencing batch, treatment regimen nor sex drove the transcriptomic profiles. After TCRdb reprocessed the reads, each CDR3 protein sequence was kept as one row, without DNA. None of the V and J calls come from the authors' own analysis; TCRdb made them. Recorded for this sample are approximately 300 distinct CDR3 sequences; 95% to 98% of them occurred a single time. The ten top clones hold less than 9.5% of the sample.

Interpreted using the paper, the time point label stands for: major or complete molecular response after front-line TKI therapy. About 17 CML patients made up the patient cohort, and matched post-remission samples were retrieved for a subset of those patients. On this clonotype: Its binding antigen is unknown.

The germline V gene yields SGDLS for CDR1 and YYNGEE for CDR2. Taken from cysteine to phenylalanine, the CDR3 has 14 residues. The nucleotide record is missing. The specimen was PBMCs or total blood leukocytes (not recorded which), collected during remission. The sequence derives from an adult with chronic myeloid leukemia. The chain was built from TRBV9 and TRBJ1-2; the TCRdb D gene call, TRBD1, has no DNA to confirm it. CDR3 reads: CASSTGQGGYGYTF. The CDR3 plus the reference TRBV9 and TRBJ1-2 genes for the other parts give the full variable domain: DSGVTQTPKHLITATGQRVTLRCSPRSGDLSVYWYQQSLDQGLQFLIQYYNGEERAKGNILERFSAQQFPDLHSELNLSSLELGDSALYFCASSTGQGGYGYTFGSGTRLTVV.